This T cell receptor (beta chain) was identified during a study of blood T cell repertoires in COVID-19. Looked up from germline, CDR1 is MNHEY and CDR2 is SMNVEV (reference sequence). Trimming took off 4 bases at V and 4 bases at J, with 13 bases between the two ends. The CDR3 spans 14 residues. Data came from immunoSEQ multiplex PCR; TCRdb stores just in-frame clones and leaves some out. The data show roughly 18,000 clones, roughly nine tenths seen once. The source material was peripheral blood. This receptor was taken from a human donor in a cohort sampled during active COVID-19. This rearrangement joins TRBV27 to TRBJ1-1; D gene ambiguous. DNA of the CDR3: TGTGCCAGCAGTTCCGGAACAGCCGCCACTGAAGCTTTCTTT. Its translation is CASSSGTAATEAFF.